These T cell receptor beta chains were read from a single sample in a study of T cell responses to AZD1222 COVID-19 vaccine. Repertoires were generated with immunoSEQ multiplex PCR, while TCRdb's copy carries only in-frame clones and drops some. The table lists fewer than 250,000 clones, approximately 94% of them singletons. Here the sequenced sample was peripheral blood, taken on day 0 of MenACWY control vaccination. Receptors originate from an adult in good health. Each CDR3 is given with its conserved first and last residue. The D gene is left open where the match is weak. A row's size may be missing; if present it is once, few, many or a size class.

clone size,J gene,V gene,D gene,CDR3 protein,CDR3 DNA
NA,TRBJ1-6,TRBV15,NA,CATSRGKGSYNSPLHF,TGTGCCACCAGCAGAGGGAAAGGGAGTTATAATTCACCCCTCCACTTT
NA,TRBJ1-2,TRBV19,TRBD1,CASRTGGQGAGYTF,TGTGCCAGTAGGACTGGGGGACAGGGGGCTGGCTACACCTTC
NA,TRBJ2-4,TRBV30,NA,CAWKGVSGIQYF,TGTGCCTGGAAGGGGGTTAGTGGGATTCAGTACTTC
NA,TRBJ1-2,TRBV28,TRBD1,CASSSLTGGNTF,TGTGCCAGCAGCTCCCTAACAGGGGGAAACACCTTC
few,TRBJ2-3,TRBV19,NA,CASSLGGITDTQYF,TGTGCCAGTAGTCTAGGGGGGATCACAGATACGCAGTATTTT
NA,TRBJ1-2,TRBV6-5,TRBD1,CASSRSPAGGNGYTF,TGTGCCAGCAGCAGAAGCCCGGCAGGGGGGAATGGCTACACCTTC
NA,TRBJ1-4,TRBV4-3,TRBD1,CASSPQGAGNEKLFF,TGCGCCAGCAGCCCCCAGGGGGCGGGTAATGAAAAACTGTTTTTT
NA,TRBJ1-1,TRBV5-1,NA,CASSLVGGEAFF,TGCGCCAGCAGCTTGGTTGGAGGAGAAGCTTTCTTT
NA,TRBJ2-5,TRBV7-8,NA,CASSFGVGETQYF,TGTGCCAGCAGCTTTGGTGTAGGTGAGACCCAGTACTTC
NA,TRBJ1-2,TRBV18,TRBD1,CASSRQGVAGYTF,TGTGCCAGCTCTAGACAGGGGGTTGCTGGCTACACCTTC
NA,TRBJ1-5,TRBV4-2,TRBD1,CASSQDLTGASSNQPQHF,TGTGCCAGCAGCCAAGATTTGACAGGGGCGTCGAGCAATCAGCCCCAGCATTTT
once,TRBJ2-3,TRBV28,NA,CASSYTDTQYF,TGTGCCAGCAGTTACACAGATACGCAGTATTTT
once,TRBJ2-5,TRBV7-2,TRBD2,CASSRTSGETQYF,TGTGCCAGCAGCCGGACTAGCGGGGAGACCCAGTACTTC
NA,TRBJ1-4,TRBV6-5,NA,CASSPWGATNEKLFF,TGTGCCAGCAGTCCGTGGGGAGCAACTAATGAAAAACTGTTTTTT
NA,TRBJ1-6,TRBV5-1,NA,CASRRGAGSSYNSPLHF,TGCGCCAGCAGGAGAGGGGCAGGGAGCTCCTATAATTCACCCCTCCACTTT